The T cell receptor (beta chain) described here comes from a study of T cell repertoires in cytomegalovirus infection (dated by TCRdb to about 2019). Context from the whole study: Alongside well-studied HLA-B-restricted epitopes, the peptide stimulations were aimed at recently identified HLA-C-restricted CMV epitopes, whose presentation resists viral immunomodulation. Donor HLA type was relevant to the analysis, as public TCR beta signatures indicated carriage of CMV infection together with the matching HLA type.

General study outcomes and caveats: The ex vivo response was dominated by HLA-C-restricted CMV-specific TCR beta clonotypes, which also provided the single most frequent clonotype in two of eight donors. In both this cohort and an independent cohort of approximately 350 donors, the cumulative frequency of public TCR beta family members distinguished carriers of CMV infection plus the relevant HLA type.

Sample treatment or condition, as interpreted from the label and publication: in vitro stimulation with specific CMV peptide epitopes to enrich CMV-specific T cells. For this chain, trimming is 0 bases at the V end and 1 base at the J end, and the number of junction bases without a gene match is 4. The CDR3 starts with the cysteine, ends with the phenylalanine, and has 16 residues. Only the CDR3 region is kept as DNA, spanning 48 bases read in frame from base 1. CDR1 and CDR2 were assigned from the germline V gene as LGHNA and YSLEER. Sequencing instrument: Illumina HiSeq 1500. TCRdb cleaned the public reads at Q25 with fastp, built clones with MiXCR and kept in-frame beta chains. Rows are unified per CDR3 protein, each entry keeping the most common DNA and genes. For this sample the table gives 100,000 to 150,000 distinct CDR3 sequences, of which over 30% were detected only once. Jointly, the top ten make up 58% of the sample.

Remarks on this clonotype: Its recognized antigen is unknown. The input lacks base qualities; no much larger clone sits a single base away.

The chain is made from TRBV4-3 and TRBJ2-3; 7 of the junction bases match TRBD1. The sequencing used CD8+ T cells from cultured PBMCs, collected from culture after CMV antigen stimulation. The sequence was obtained from a human donor in good health (CMV status not recorded). Some clones in this sample may be carry-over from other donors' samples. CDR3 region: CASSQEGDSRTDTQYF. The DNA is as follows: TGCGCCAGCAGCCAAGAGGGGGACAGCCGCACAGATACGCAGTATTTT.